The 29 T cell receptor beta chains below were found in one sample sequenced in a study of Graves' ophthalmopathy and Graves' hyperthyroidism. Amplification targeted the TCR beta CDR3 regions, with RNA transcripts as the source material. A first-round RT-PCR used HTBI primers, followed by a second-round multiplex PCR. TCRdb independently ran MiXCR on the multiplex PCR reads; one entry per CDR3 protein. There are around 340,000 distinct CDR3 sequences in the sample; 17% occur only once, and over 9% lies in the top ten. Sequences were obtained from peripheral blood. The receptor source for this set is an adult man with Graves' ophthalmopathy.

The DNA for the CDR3 is TGTGCCAGCAGAGGGGGGGGGATGAACACTGAAGCTTTCTTT. Translating gives CASRGGGMNTEAFF. This chain joins TRBV12-3 or TRBV12-4 and TRBJ1-1; D is perhaps TRBD1 (6 bases). The CDR3 length is 14 residues. V lost 6 bases and J 0 bases, leaving 11 bases between the germline ends.

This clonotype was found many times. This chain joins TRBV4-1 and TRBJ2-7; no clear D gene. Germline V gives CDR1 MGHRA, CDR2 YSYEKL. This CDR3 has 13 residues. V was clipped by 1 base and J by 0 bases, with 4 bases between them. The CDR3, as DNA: TGCGCCAGCAGCCAAGGGGACTCCTACGAGCAGTACTTC. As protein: CASSQGDSYEQYF.

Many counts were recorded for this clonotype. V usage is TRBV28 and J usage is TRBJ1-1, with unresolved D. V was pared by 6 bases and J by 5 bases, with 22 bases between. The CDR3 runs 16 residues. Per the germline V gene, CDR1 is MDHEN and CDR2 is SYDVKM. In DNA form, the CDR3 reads TGTGCCAGCAGGGCAACAGCGGGGTTTGTAAGGACTGAAGCTTTCTTT. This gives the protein CASRATAGFVRTEAFF.

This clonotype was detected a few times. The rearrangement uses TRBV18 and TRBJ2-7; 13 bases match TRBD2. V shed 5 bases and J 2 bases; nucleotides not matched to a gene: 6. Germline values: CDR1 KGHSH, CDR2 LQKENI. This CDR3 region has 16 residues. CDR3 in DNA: TGTGCCAGCTCATCCACCACTAGCGGGAGGGCCTACGAGCAGTACTTC. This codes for CASSSTTSGRAYEQYF.

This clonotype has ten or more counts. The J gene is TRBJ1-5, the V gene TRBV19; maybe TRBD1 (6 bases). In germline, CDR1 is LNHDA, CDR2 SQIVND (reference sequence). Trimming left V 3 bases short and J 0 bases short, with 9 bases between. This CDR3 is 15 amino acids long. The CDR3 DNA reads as TGTGCCAGTAGTATGCGGACAGATAGCAATCAGCCCCAGCATTTT. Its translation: CASSMRTDSNQPQHF.

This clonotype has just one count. The CDR3 sequence is CASSGLAGATSYEQYF. For the CDR3, the DNA is TGTGCCAGCAGCGGACTAGCGGGAGCCACCTCCTACGAGCAGTACTTC. The V gene is TRBV2, the J gene TRBJ2-7; 13 nucleotides align to TRBD2. This CDR3 contains 16 residues. J was trimmed by 0 bases and V by 6 bases; bases with no gene match: 5. Germline V gene lookup returns CDR1 SNHLY and CDR2 FYNNEI.

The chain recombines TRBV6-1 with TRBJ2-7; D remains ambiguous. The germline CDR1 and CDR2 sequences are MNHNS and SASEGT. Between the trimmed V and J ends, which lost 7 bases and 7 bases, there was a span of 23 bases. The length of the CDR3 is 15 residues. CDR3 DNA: TGTGCCAGCATTCCCCGGAAGGGTTATCGCGAAGAGCAGTACTTC. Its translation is CASIPRKGYREEQYF.

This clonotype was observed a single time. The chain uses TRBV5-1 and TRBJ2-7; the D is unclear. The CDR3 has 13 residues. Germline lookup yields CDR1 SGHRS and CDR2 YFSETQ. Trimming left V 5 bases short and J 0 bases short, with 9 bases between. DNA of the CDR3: TGCGCCAGCAGACCCGCCTCCTCCTACGAGCAGTACTTC. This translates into CASRPASSYEQYF. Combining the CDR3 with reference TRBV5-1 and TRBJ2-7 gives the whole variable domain KAGVTQTPRYLIKTRGQQVTLSCSPISGHRSVSWYQQTPGQGLQFLFEYFSETQRNKGNFPGRFSGRQFSNSRSEMNVSTLELGDSALYLCASRPASSYEQYFGPGTRLTVT.

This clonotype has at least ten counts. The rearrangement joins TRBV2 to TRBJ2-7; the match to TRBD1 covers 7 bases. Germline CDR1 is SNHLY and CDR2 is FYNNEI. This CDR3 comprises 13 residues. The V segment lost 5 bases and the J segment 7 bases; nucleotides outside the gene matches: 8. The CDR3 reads CASSPGQTREQYF. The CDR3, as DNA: TGTGCCAGCAGTCCGGGACAGACTCGGGAGCAGTACTTC. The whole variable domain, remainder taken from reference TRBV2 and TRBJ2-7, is EPEVTQTPSHQVTQMGQEVILRCVPISNHLYFYWYRQILGQKVEFLVSFYNNEISEKSEIFDDQFSVERPDGSNFTLKIRSTKLEDSAMYFCASSPGQTREQYFGPGTRLTVT.

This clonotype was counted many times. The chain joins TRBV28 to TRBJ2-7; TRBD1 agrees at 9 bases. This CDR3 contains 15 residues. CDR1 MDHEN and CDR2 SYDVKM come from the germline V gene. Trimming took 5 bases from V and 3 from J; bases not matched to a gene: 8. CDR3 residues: CASSTRTGVLYEQYF. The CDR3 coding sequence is TGTGCCAGCAGTACCCGGACAGGGGTCCTCTACGAGCAGTACTTC.

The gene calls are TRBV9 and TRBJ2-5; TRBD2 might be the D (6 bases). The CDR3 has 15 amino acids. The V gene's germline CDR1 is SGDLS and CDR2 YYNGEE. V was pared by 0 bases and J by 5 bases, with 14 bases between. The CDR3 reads CASSVDHDRGETQYF. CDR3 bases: TGTGCCAGCAGCGTAGATCACGACCGGGGGGAGACCCAGTACTTC.

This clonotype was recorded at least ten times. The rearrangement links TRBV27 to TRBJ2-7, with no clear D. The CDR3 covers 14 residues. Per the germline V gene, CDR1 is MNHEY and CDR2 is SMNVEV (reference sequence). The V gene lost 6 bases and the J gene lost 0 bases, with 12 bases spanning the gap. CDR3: CASRRRDTSYEQYF. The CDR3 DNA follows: TGTGCCAGCAGGCGCCGCGACACCTCCTACGAGCAGTACTTC.

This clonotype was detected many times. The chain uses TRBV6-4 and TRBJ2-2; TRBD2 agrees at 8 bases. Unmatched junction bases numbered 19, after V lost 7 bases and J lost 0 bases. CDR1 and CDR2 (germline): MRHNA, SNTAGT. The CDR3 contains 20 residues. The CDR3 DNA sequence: TGTGCCAGCAATCAGGGAGTTCGGAGCGGGAGCACCTCGAACACCGGGGAGCTGTTTTTT. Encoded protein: CASNQGVRSGSTSNTGELFF.

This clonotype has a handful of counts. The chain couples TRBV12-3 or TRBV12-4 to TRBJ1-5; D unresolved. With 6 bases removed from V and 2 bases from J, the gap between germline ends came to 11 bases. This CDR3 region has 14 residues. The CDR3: CASSQTFGNQPQHF. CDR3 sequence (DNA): TGTGCCAGCAGCCAAACATTTGGCAATCAGCCCCAGCATTTT.

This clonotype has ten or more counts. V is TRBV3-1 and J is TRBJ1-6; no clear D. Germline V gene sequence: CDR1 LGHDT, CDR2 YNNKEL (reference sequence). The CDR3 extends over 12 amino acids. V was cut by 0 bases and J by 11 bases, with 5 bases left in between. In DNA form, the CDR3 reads TGTGCCAGCAGCCAAGATGGAACACCCCTCCACTTT. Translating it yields CASSQDGTPLHF.

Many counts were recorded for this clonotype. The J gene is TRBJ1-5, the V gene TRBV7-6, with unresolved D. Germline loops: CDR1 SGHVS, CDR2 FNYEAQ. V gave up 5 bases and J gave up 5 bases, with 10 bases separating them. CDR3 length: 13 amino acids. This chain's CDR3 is CASSPHGDQPQHF. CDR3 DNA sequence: TGTGCCAGCAGCCCCCACGGAGATCAGCCCCAGCATTTT.

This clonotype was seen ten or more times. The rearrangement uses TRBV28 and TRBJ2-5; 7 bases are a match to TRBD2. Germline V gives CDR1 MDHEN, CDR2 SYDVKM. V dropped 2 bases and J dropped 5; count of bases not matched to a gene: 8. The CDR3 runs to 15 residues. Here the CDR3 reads CASSLALSGIETQYF. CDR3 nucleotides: TGTGCCAGCAGTTTAGCATTAAGCGGGATTGAGACCCAGTACTTC.

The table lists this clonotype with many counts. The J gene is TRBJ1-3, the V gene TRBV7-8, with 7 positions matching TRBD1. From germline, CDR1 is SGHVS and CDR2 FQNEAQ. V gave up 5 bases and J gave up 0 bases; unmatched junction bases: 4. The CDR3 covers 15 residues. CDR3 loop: CASSLTGASGNTIYF. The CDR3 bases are TGTGCCAGCAGCCTAACAGGGGCCTCTGGAAACACCATATATTTT.

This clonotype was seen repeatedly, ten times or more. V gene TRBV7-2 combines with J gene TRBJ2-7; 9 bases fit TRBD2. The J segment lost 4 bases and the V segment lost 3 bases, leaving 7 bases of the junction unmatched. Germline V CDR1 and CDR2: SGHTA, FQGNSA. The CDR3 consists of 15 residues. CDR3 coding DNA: TGTGCCAGCAGCTTTAGCGGGAGTCCCGGGTACGAGCAGTACTTC. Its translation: CASSFSGSPGYEQYF.

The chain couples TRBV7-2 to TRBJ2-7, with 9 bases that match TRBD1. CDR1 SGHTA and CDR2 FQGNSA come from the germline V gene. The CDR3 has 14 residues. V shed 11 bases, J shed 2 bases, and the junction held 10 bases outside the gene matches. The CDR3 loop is CAWSVGDRAYEQYF. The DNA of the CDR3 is TGTGCCTGGAGTGTAGGGGACAGGGCCTACGAGCAGTACTTC.

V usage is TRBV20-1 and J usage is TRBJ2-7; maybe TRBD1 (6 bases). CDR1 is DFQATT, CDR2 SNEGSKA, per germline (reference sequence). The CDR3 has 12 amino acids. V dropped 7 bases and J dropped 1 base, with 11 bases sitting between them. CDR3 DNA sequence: TGCAGTGTATGGGACAAGTCCTACGAGCAGTACTTC. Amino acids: CSVWDKSYEQYF.

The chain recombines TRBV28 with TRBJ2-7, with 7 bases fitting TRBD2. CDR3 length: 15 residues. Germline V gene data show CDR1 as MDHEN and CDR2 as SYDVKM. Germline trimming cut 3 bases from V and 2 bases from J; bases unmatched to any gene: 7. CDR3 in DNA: TGTGCCAGCAGTTTTCTATTGCGGGAGCCCTACGAGCAGTACTTC. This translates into CASSFLLREPYEQYF.

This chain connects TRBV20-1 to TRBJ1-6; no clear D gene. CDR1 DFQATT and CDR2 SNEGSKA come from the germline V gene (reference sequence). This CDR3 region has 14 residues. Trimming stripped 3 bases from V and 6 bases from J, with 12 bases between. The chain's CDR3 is CSASSQVGNSPLHF. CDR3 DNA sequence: TGCAGTGCTAGTTCCCAAGTCGGTAATTCACCCCTCCACTTT.

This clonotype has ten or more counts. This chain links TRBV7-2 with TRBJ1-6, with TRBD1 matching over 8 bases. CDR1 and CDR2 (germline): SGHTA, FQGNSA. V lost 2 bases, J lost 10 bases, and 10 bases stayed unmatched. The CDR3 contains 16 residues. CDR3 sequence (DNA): TGTGCCAGCAGCTTACGGACAGGGCCACCTTACTCACCCCTCCACTTT. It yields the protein CASSLRTGPPYSPLHF.

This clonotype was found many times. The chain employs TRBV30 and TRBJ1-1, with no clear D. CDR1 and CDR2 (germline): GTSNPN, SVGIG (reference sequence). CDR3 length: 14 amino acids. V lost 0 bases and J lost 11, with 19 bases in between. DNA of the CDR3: TGTGCCTGGAGTGTACGTTTCGAAAAACCTGTCGCTTTCTTT. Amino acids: CAWSVRFEKPVAFF.

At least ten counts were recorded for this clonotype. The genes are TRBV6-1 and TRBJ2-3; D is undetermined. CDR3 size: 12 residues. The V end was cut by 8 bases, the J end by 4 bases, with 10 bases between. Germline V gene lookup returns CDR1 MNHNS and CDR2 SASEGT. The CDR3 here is CASGTRADTQYF. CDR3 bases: TGTGCCAGCGGCACACGGGCAGATACGCAGTATTTT.

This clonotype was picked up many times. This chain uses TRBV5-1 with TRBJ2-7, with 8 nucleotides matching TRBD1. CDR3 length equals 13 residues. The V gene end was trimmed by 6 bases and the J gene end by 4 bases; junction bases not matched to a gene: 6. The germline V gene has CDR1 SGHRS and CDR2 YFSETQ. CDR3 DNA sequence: TGCGCCAGCAAGGGGCAGGGGGCGTACGAGCAGTACTTC. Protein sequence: CASKGQGAYEQYF.

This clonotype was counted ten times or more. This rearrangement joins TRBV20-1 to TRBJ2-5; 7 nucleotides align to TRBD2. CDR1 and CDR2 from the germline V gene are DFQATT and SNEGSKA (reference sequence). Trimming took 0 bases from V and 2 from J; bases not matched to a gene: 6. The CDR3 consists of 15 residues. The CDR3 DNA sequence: TGCAGTGCTAGAGACCCGAGCGGGAATCAAGAGACCCAGTACTTC. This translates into CSARDPSGNQETQYF.

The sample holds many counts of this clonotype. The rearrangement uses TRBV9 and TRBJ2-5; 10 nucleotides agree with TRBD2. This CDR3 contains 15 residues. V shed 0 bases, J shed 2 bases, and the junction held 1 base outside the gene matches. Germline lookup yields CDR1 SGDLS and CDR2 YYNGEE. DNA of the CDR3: TGTGCCAGCAGCGTAGTACTAGCGGGGCAAGAGACCCAGTACTTC. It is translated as CASSVVLAGQETQYF.